This T cell receptor (beta chain) emerged from a study of blood T cell repertoires in COVID-19. Germline assignment: CDR1 MNHEY and CDR2 SVGEGT. The CDR3 consists of 16 residues. After removal of 5 bases from V and 4 bases from J, the junction contained 9 bases not matched to a gene. Clones were sequenced by immunoSEQ multiplex PCR, and TCRdb holds only the in-frame ones, with some missing. The sample lists 50,000 to 60,000 clones, roughly 80% occurring once. The rearrangement joins TRBV6-2 or TRBV6-3 to TRBJ1-5; 9 nucleotides agree with TRBD1. The specimen was peripheral blood. The TCR was taken from a human donor in a cohort sampled during active or convalescent COVID-19. Here the CDR3 DNA reads TGTGCCAGCAGTCGCGGACAGGGGATAAGGAATCAGCCCCAGCATTTT. Its protein is CASSRGQGIRNQPQHF.